Listed here are 8 T cell receptor beta chains from one sample, sequenced in a study of molecular identifiers for immune sequencing clone quantification. MiXCR was run by TCRdb on the PCR reads, yielding one entry per CDR3 protein. The data show approximately 630,000 distinct CDR3 sequences, roughly 27% seen once. Material for sequencing was naive CD8+ T cells from blood, with Jurkat cell RNA spiked in. Documented subset: FACS-sorted CD8+CD4-CCR7+CD45RA+ naive T cells. The receptor source for this set is a human donor in good health. Some libraries in this study had Jurkat cell RNA spiked in.

A remark on this clonotype: A single base separates this from a much larger clone, so it may be a read error. This chain joins TRBV29-1 and TRBJ1-1, with 11 bases fitting TRBD1. The V gene's germline CDR1 is SQVTM and CDR2 ANQGSEA. The CDR3 is made up of 16 amino acids. CDR3 nucleotides: TGCAGCGTTTCTGGGACAGGGGGTCAACGAGGCACTGAAGCTCTCTTT. It translates to CSVSGTGGQRGTEALF.

V is TRBV6-1 and J is TRBJ2-3; 7 bases fit TRBD1. The CDR3 is 15 residues long. Germline trimming cut 4 bases from V and 0 bases from J; bases unmatched to any gene: 4. Germline V gene data show CDR1 as MNHNS and CDR2 as SASEGT. For the CDR3, the DNA is TGTGCCAGCAGTGGACAGGGTTGGAGCACAGATACGCAGTATTTT. This translates into CASSGQGWSTDTQYF.

This clonotype was recorded many times. The chain carries TRBV7-2 and TRBJ2-3; D is unresolved. Per the germline V gene, CDR1 is SGHTA and CDR2 is FQGNSA. Trimming pared 1 base from V and 2 bases from J, leaving 7 bases between. The CDR3 contains 14 residues. The DNA of the CDR3 is TGTGCCAGCAGCTTAGGGAATCCCACAGATACGCAGTATTTT. Its translation is CASSLGNPTDTQYF.

The genes are TRBV20-1 and TRBJ1-5; D might be TRBD1 (5 bases). The CDR3 is 16 residues long. V was trimmed by 3 bases and J by 2 bases, leaving 17 bases between them. Germline V gives CDR1 DFQATT, CDR2 SNEGSKA (reference sequence). Here the CDR3 reads CSASIRDEGRNQPQHF. In DNA, the CDR3 is TGCAGTGCTAGTATCCGGGACGAAGGACGCAATCAGCCCCAGCATTTT.

Points on this clonotype: Given a much more abundant clone one base away, this may be a read error. V is TRBV4-3 and J is TRBJ2-7; the match to TRBD2 covers 7 bases. This CDR3 region has 15 residues. Germline assignment: CDR1 LGHNA and CDR2 YSLEER. The CDR3 region is CASGQDVRENYEQYF. The CDR3 coding sequence is TGCGCCAGCGGCCAAGACGTGCGGGAGAACTACGAGCAGTACTTC.

This clonotype came up many times. The chain recombines TRBV6-6 with TRBJ1-2; D gene ambiguous. V lost 5 bases to trimming and J lost 4 bases, with 8 bases between them. Germline V gene sequence: CDR1 MNHNY, CDR2 SVGAGI (reference sequence). There are 12 residues in the CDR3. The CDR3 spells CASSPNSYGYTF. The CDR3 coding sequence is TGTGCCAGCAGTCCTAACAGCTATGGCTACACCTTC.

This clonotype was counted only a few times. J is TRBJ2-7 and V is TRBV27; D unresolved. The CDR3 is made up of 12 amino acids. The V end lost 8 bases, the J end lost 6 bases, and 14 bases lay between the germline ends. Germline lookup yields CDR1 MNHEY and CDR2 SMNVEV (reference sequence). For the CDR3, the DNA is TGTGCCAGCTCAAATCGAGGTTCCGAGCAGTACTTC. Residues: CASSNRGSEQYF.

In its sample, this clonotype was seen many times. V gene TRBV9 combines with J gene TRBJ1-1; possible D gene TRBD1, 5 bases. Looked up from germline, CDR1 is SGDLS and CDR2 is YYNGEE. This CDR3 contains 13 residues. Trimming left V 3 bases short and J 6 bases short, with 12 bases between. Here the CDR3 reads CASSGGGSAEAFF. As DNA, the CDR3 is TGTGCCAGCAGCGGTGGGGGATCGGCTGAAGCTTTCTTT.